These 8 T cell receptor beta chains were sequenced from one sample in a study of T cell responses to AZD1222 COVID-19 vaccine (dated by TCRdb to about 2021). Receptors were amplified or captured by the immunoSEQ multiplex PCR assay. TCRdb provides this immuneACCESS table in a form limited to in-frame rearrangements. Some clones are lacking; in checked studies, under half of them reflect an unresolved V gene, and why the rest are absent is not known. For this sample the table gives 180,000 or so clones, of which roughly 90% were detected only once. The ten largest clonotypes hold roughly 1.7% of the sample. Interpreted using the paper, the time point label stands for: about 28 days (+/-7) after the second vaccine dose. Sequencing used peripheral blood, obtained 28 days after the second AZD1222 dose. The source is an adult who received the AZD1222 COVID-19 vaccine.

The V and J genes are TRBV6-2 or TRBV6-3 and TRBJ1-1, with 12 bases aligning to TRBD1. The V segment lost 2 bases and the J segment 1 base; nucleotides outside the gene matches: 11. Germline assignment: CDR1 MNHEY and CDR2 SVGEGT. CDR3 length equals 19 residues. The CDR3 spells CASSYNTGTGGRTNTEAFF. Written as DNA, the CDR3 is TGTGCCAGCAGTTACAATACTGGGACAGGGGGCAGGACGAACACTGAAGCTTTCTTT.

The CDR3 sequence: CASSLQGARNEQFF. The CDR3 DNA reads as TGTGCCAGCAGCCTACAGGGGGCGCGCAATGAGCAGTTCTTC. The chain recombines TRBV13 with TRBJ2-1, with TRBD1 matching over 9 bases. CDR3 length: 14 residues. V shed 5 bases and J 6 bases; nucleotides not matched to a gene: 5. Per the germline V gene, CDR1 is PRHDT and CDR2 is FYEKMQ (reference sequence).

The CDR3 loop is CASSLDRGRKGYTF. The CDR3 bases are TGTGCCAGCAGCTTGGACAGGGGGCGAAAAGGCTACACCTTC. The V call is TRBV5-8, the J call TRBJ1-2, with 9 bases fitting TRBD1. The CDR3 length is 14 residues. Germline V gene lookup returns CDR1 SGHTS and CDR2 YDEGEE. The J segment lost 8 bases and the V segment lost 0 bases, leaving 5 bases of the junction unmatched. Full variable domain (missing parts from reference TRBV5-8 and TRBJ1-2): EAGVTQSPTHLIKTRGQQATLRCSPISGHTSVYWYQQALGLGLQFLLWYDEGEERNRGNFPPRFSGRQFPNYSSELNVNALELEDSALYLCASSLDRGRKGYTFGSGTRLTVV.

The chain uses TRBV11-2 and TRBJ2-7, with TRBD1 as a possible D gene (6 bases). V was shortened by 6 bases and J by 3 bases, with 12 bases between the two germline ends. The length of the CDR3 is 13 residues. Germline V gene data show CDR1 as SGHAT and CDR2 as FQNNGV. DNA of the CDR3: TGTGCCAGCAGTCAGGGGCCGAGCTACGAGCAGTACTTC. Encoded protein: CASSQGPSYEQYF. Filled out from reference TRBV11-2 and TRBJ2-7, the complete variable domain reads EAGVAQSPRYKIIEKRQSVAFWCNPISGHATLYWYQQILGQGPKLLIQFQNNGVVDDSQLPKDRFSAERLKGVDSTLKIQPAKLEDSAVYLCASSQGPSYEQYFGPGTRLTVT.

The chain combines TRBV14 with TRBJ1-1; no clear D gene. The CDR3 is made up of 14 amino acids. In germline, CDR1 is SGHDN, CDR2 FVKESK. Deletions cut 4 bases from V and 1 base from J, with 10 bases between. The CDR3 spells CASSLVAGNTEAFF. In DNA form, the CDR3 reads TGTGCCAGCAGCCTGGTAGCGGGGAACACTGAAGCTTTCTTT.

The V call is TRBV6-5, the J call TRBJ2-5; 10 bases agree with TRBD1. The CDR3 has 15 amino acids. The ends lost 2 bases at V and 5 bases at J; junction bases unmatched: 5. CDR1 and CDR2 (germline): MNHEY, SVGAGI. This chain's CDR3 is CASSYDRGRGETQYF. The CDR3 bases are TGTGCCAGCAGTTACGACAGGGGGCGCGGGGAGACCCAGTACTTC.

CDR3 region: CASSEFTGNEQFF. In DNA form, the CDR3 reads TGCGCCAGCAGTGAGTTCACAGGCAATGAGCAGTTCTTC. The genes are TRBV10-1 and TRBJ2-1; D is possibly TRBD1 (5 bases). Trimming shortened V by 1 base and J by 6 bases, and 7 bases separated the two germline ends. The CDR3 has 13 amino acids. Looked up from germline, CDR1 is WNHNN and CDR2 is SYGVQD (reference sequence).

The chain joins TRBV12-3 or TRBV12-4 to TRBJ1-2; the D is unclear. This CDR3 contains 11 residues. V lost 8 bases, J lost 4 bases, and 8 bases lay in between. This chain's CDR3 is CASRAGYGYTF. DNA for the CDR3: TGTGCCAGCCGAGCGGGCTATGGCTACACCTTC.